These T cell receptor beta chains were read from a single sample in a study of T-cell reconstitution after alpha-beta-depleted transplantation in children. Each CDR3 protein is one row after TCRdb ran MiXCR on the PCR reads. Of 200,000 to 250,000 distinct CDR3 sequences detected, more than 20% appear once; the ten largest clones hold over 2.5%. This material consisted of PBMCs, taken before TCRalphabeta/CD19-depleted stem cell transplant. Receptors originate from a girl aged 2-10 years with Fanconi anemia, due to receive a stem cell transplant. Each CDR3 is given with its conserved first and last residue. The D gene is left open where the match is weak. Size tells how often a clone was seen (once, few, many) or the class of an expanded clone, and some rows leave it out.

size: many; D: -; J: TRBJ2-7; V: TRBV5-1; DNA: TGCGCCAGCAGCTTTCTTGGGAGTGACTACGAGCAGTACTTC; CDR3: CASSFLGSDYEQYF
size: -; D: TRBD2; J: TRBJ2-2; V: TRBV4-2; DNA: TGTGCCAGCAGCCCTTTTACTAGCGGGGGCACCGGGGAGCTGTTTTTT; CDR3: CASSPFTSGGTGELFF
size: -; D: -; J: TRBJ1-1; V: TRBV5-1; DNA: TGCGCCAGCAGCTTGCTAGCTAGTGGTGGGTTGAGTGAAGCTTTCTTT; CDR3: CASSLLASGGLSEAFF
size: -; D: -; J: TRBJ1-2; V: TRBV6-5; DNA: TGTGCCAGCAGTTTTTTAGGGGACGAGGAAGGTGGCTACACCTTC; CDR3: CASSFLGDEEGGYTF
size: -; D: -; J: TRBJ2-3; V: TRBV7-2; DNA: TGTGCCAGCAGCCTAGGGGAAGGTACGCAGTATTTT; CDR3: CASSLGEGTQYF
size: many; D: TRBD2; J: TRBJ2-1; V: TRBV20-1; DNA: TGCAGTGCTAGAGTTGCTAGCGGGGGCTTGAGCTCCTACAATGAGCAGTTCTTC; CDR3: CSARVASGGLSSYNEQFF
size: -; D: TRBD2; J: TRBJ2-5; V: TRBV6-1; DNA: TGTGCCAGCAGCGAGGGACTAGCGGGGGGCGGCCTCCAAGAGACCCAGTACTTC; CDR3: CASSEGLAGGGLQETQYF
size: -; D: -; J: TRBJ2-7; V: TRBV7-6; DNA: TGTGCCAGCAGCCCACCAGGGCGTAACGAGCAGTACTTC; CDR3: CASSPPGRNEQYF
size: -; D: -; J: TRBJ2-1; V: TRBV29-1; DNA: TGCAGCGTTTCGTACTCCTACAATGAGCAGTTCTTC; CDR3: CSVSYSYNEQFF
size: many; D: -; J: TRBJ2-1; V: TRBV25-1; DNA: TGTGCCAGCAGTGGTCTGGGGGGGCTCAGCAATGAGCAGTTCTTC; CDR3: CASSGLGGLSNEQFF
size: -; D: -; J: TRBJ1-2; V: TRBV27; DNA: TGTGCCACAGGATTTGGAACCCATGGCTACACCTTC; CDR3: CATGFGTHGYTF
size: many; D: -; J: TRBJ2-7; V: TRBV3-1; DNA: TGTGCCAGCAGCGACAGCTCCTACGAGCAGTACTTC; CDR3: CASSDSSYEQYF
size: -; D: -; J: TRBJ2-1; V: TRBV3-1; DNA: TGTGCCAGCAGCCAGGCAGGACGCGGGGAGCAGTTCTTC; CDR3: CASSQAGRGEQFF
size: few; D: -; J: TRBJ2-2; V: TRBV7-6; DNA: TGTGCCAGCAGCCCATGGGACGCCTCCGCGAACACCGGGGAGCTGTTTTTT; CDR3: CASSPWDASANTGELFF
size: -; D: -; J: TRBJ2-2; V: TRBV6-1; DNA: TGTGCCAGCAGCCAATCGTCGGTCGGGGAGCTGTTTTTT; CDR3: CASSQSSVGELFF
size: many; D: TRBD1; J: TRBJ2-5; V: TRBV10-1; DNA: TGCGCCAGCAGCCCCGACAGGGTTGGAGAGACCCAGTACTTC; CDR3: CASSPDRVGETQYF
size: -; D: TRBD2; J: TRBJ2-1; V: TRBV20-1; DNA: TGCAGTGCTACCTTCAAAGGGAGCGGGAGGTACAATGAGCAGTTCTTC; CDR3: CSATFKGSGRYNEQFF
size: many; D: TRBD1; J: TRBJ2-1; V: TRBV29-1; DNA: TGCAGCGTTGAGGCAGGGGGCCTGGGGTACTCCTACAATGAGCAGTTCTTC; CDR3: CSVEAGGLGYSYNEQFF
size: -; D: TRBD1; J: TRBJ2-7; V: TRBV28; DNA: TGTGCCAGCACACGAGACAGGGTGCAGTACGAGCAGTACTTC; CDR3: CASTRDRVQYEQYF
size: -; D: TRBD2; J: TRBJ2-1; V: TRBV29-1; DNA: TGCAGCGCCCCGGGGGAACGACTAGCGGTGAATGAGCAGTTCTTC; CDR3: CSAPGERLAVNEQFF
size: many; D: TRBD1; J: TRBJ2-3; V: TRBV28; DNA: TGTGCCAGCAGTACTCGGACAGGGACAGATACGCAGTATTTT; CDR3: CASSTRTGTDTQYF
size: few; D: -; J: TRBJ1-2; V: TRBV7-3; DNA: TGTGCCAGCAGCTTAGACGGGGGAGACTATGGCTACACCTTC; CDR3: CASSLDGGDYGYTF
size: many; D: TRBD2; J: TRBJ2-7; V: TRBV9; DNA: TGTGCCAGCAGCGTAGACGGGAGGAACTACGAGCAGTACTTC; CDR3: CASSVDGRNYEQYF
size: many; D: TRBD2; J: TRBJ2-3; V: TRBV10-3; DNA: TGTGCCATCCGGGGGGATTCTCTTACAGATACGCAGTATTTT; CDR3: CAIRGDSLTDTQYF
size: -; D: -; J: TRBJ2-7; V: TRBV9; DNA: TGTGCCAGCAGCGTCGACACCACCTACGAGCAGTACTTC; CDR3: CASSVDTTYEQYF
size: few; D: -; J: TRBJ1-2; V: TRBV20-1; DNA: TGCAGTGCTAGTCGGCTGTTAACAGGTGGCTACACCTTC; CDR3: CSASRLLTGGYTF
size: many; D: TRBD2; J: TRBJ2-2; V: TRBV20-1; DNA: TGCAGTGCTAGCTACGGGACTAGTCGATTTGGGGAGCTGTTTTTT; CDR3: CSASYGTSRFGELFF
size: many; D: -; J: TRBJ1-1; V: TRBV12-3/TRBV12-4; DNA: TGTGCCAGCAGTTTAGGGGGCGTGAACACTGAAGCTTTCTTT; CDR3: CASSLGGVNTEAFF
size: -; D: TRBD1; J: TRBJ1-5; V: TRBV12-5; DNA: TGTGCTAGTGGTTCAAGGGACAGATTTTATAGCAATCAGCCCCAGCATTTT; CDR3: CASGSRDRFYSNQPQHF
size: many; D: -; J: TRBJ2-3; V: TRBV7-6; DNA: TGTGCCAGCAGTCTTGAATCGCCAGATACGCAGTATTTT; CDR3: CASSLESPDTQYF
size: -; D: -; J: TRBJ1-1; V: TRBV29-1; DNA: TGCAGCGTTGAGGTGACAACGAACACTGAAGCTTTCTTT; CDR3: CSVEVTTNTEAFF
size: once; D: -; J: TRBJ2-1; V: TRBV6-1; DNA: TGTGCCAGCAATCTTAGGGGGTCCTACAATGAGCAGTTCTTC; CDR3: CASNLRGSYNEQFF
size: -; D: -; J: TRBJ2-3; V: TRBV2; DNA: TGTGCCAGCAGGCTACGCAGGGAAGGTACGCAGTATTTT; CDR3: CASRLRREGTQYF
size: many; D: TRBD1; J: TRBJ2-1; V: TRBV7-2; DNA: TGTGCCAGCAGCTTCCGGACAGGCTACAATGAGCAGTTCTTC; CDR3: CASSFRTGYNEQFF
size: -; D: -; J: TRBJ2-5; V: TRBV4-2; DNA: TGTGCCAGCAGCCAAGATCGGGACAACCCAGGAGAGACCCAGTACTTC; CDR3: CASSQDRDNPGETQYF
size: -; D: -; J: TRBJ2-1; V: TRBV19; DNA: TGTGCCAGTAGTATTCGGGCGGGCAGCACGCACAATGAGCAGTTCTTC; CDR3: CASSIRAGSTHNEQFF
size: few; D: TRBD1; J: TRBJ1-4; V: TRBV4-2; DNA: TGTGCCAGCAGCCAAGATAAGGGACAGTTTGAGCGGATTGAAAAACTGTTTTTT; CDR3: CASSQDKGQFERIEKLFF
size: few; D: -; J: TRBJ1-1; V: TRBV29-1; DNA: TGCAGCGCTCAGGGAAGTCGGACTGAAGCTTTCTTT; CDR3: CSAQGSRTEAFF
size: many; D: TRBD1; J: TRBJ1-1; V: TRBV20-1; DNA: TGCAGTGCCCGACAGGGCGGCACTGAAGCTTTCTTT; CDR3: CSARQGGTEAFF
size: -; D: -; J: TRBJ2-1; V: TRBV20-1; DNA: TGCAGTGCTAGAGTCTATACCGGACCCAATGAGCAGTTCTTC; CDR3: CSARVYTGPNEQFF
size: many; D: TRBD2; J: TRBJ2-3; V: TRBV7-3; DNA: TGTGCCAGCAGCTTAACTAGAGCGGGAGTTGGATTTGCAGATACGCAGTATTTT; CDR3: CASSLTRAGVGFADTQYF
size: -; D: TRBD1; J: TRBJ1-4; V: TRBV29-1; DNA: TGCAGCGTTGGGAACCACGACAGGGAGAATGAAAAACTGTTTTTT; CDR3: CSVGNHDRENEKLFF
size: -; D: -; J: TRBJ2-2; V: TRBV5-6; DNA: TGTGCCAGCAGCTTGTGGGACACCGGGGAGCTGTTTTTT; CDR3: CASSLWDTGELFF